This T cell receptor beta chain was recovered during a study of patients and donors after allogeneic stem cell transplantation. Germline V gene data show CDR1 as DFQATT and CDR2 as SNEGSKA (reference sequence). Trimming shortened V by 0 bases and J by 6 bases, and 10 bases separated the two germline ends. The CDR3 is 13 residues long. TCRdb ran MiXCR on the RT-PCR reads and lists one entry per CDR3 protein. The table has 150,000 or so distinct CDR3 sequences, 24% seen once. This clonotype was found a few times. This receptor was obtained from a human donor who was either an allogeneic HSCT recipient or a stem cell or donor lymphocyte infusion donor (not recorded which). It is not recorded whose cells these are; they may come from a transplant donor. Sequences were obtained from blood, either unsorted or a sorted T cell fraction (not recorded which). The chain joins TRBV20-1 to TRBJ2-3; D not resolved. CDR3 coding DNA: TGCAGTGCTAGAGATTCCCTCAGGGATACGCAGTATTTT. This codes for CSARDSLRDTQYF.